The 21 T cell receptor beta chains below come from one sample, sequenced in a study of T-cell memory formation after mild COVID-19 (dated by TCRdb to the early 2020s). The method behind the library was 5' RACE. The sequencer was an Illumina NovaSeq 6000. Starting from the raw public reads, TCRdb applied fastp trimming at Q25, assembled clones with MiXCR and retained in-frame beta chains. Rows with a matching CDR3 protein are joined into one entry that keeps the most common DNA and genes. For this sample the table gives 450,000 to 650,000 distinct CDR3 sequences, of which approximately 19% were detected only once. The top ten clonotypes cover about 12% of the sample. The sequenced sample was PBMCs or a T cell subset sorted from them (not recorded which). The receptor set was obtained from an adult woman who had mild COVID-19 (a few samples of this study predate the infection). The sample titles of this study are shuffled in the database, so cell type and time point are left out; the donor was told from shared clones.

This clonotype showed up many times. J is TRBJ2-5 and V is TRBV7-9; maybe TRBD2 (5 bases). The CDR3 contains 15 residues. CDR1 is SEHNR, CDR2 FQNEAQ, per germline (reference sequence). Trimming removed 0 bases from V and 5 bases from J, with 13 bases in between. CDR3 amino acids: CASSLAVGSLETQYF. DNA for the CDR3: TGTGCCAGCAGCTTAGCGGTTGGGAGCCTGGAGACCCAGTACTTC.

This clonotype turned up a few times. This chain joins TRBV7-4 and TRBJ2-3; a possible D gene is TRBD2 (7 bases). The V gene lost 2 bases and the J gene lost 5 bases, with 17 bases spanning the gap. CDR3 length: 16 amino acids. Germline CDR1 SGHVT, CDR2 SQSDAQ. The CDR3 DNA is TGTGCCAGCAGCTTAAGTCCCCGGGGGGCCGGAGATACGCAGTATTTT. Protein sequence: CASSLSPRGAGDTQYF.

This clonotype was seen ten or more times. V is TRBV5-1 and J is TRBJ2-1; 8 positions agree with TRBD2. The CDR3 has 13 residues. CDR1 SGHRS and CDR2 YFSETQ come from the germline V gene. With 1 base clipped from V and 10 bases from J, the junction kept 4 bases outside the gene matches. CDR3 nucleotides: TGCGCCAGCAGCTTGACGGGGGGGCACGAGCAGTTCTTC. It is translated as CASSLTGGHEQFF.

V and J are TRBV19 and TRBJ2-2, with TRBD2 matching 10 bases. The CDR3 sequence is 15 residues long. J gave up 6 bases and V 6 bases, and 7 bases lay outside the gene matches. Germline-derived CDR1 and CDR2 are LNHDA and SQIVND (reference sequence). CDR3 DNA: TGTGCCAGTAGAACCGGGACTAGCGTGTCCGGGGAGCTGTTTTTT. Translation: CASRTGTSVSGELFF.

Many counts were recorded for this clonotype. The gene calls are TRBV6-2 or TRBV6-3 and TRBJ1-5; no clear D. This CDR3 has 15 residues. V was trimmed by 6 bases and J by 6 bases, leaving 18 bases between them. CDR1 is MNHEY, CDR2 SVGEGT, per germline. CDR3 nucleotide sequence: TGTGCCAGCAGGTCGGGGAGCGTTGTCAGTCAGCCCCAGCATTTT. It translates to CASRSGSVVSQPQHF.

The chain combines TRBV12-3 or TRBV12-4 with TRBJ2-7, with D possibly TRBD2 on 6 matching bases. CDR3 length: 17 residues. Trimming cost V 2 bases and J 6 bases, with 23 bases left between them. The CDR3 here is CASSLYELAINAGEQYF. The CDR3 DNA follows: TGTGCCAGCAGTTTATATGAACTAGCAATAAACGCCGGCGAGCAGTACTTC.

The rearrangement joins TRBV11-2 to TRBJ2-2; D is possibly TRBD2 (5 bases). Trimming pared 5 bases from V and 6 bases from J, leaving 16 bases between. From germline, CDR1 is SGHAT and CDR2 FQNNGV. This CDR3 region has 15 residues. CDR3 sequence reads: CASSSYKAGAGELFF. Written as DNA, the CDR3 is TGTGCCAGCAGCAGTTATAAGGCGGGCGCCGGGGAGCTGTTTTTT.

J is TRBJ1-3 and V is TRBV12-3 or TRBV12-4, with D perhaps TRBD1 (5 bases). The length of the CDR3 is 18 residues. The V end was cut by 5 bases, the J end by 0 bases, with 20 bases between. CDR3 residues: CASSRSGTKESSGNTIYF. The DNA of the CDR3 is TGTGCCAGCAGTCGCTCCGGGACGAAGGAAAGCTCTGGAAACACCATATATTTT.

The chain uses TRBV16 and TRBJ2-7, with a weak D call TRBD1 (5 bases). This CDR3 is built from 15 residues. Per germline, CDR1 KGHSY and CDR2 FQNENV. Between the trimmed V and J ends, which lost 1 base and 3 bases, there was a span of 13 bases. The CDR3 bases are TGTGCCAGCAGCCAATTTTATGACAGTCTCTACGAGCAGTACTTC. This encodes CASSQFYDSLYEQYF.

The CDR3 DNA reads as TGTGCCAGCAGTTCCGGACAGTTGGGGAATTCACCCCTCCACTTT. This translates into CASSSGQLGNSPLHF. This chain uses TRBV12-3 or TRBV12-4 with TRBJ1-6; weak D call: TRBD1 (6 bases). Trimming pared 4 bases from V and 7 bases from J, leaving 14 bases between. CDR3 length equals 15 residues.

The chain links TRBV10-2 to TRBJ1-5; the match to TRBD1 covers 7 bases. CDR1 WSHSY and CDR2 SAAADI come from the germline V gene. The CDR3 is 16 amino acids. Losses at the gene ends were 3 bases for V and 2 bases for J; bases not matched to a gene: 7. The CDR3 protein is CASSEGIGTGNQPQHF. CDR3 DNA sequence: TGCGCCAGCAGTGAAGGGATTGGGACAGGCAATCAGCCCCAGCATTTT.

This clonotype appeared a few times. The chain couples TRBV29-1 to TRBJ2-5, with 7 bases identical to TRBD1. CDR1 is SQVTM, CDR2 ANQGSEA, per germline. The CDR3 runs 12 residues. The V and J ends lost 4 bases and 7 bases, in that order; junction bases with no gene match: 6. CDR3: CSVARGRGTQYF. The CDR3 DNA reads TGCAGCGTTGCAAGGGGGCGAGGGACCCAGTACTTC. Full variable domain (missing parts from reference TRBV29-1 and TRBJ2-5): SAVISQKPSRDICQRGTSLTIQCQVDSQVTMMFWYRQQPGQSLTLIATANQGSEATYESGFVIDKFPISRPNLTFSTLTVSNMSPEDSSIYLCSVARGRGTQYFGPGTRLLVL.

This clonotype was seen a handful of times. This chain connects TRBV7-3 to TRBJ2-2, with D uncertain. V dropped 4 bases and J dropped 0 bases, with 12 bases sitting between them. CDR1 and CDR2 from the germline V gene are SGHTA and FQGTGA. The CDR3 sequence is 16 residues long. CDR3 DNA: TGTGCCAGCAGCTATCGGAAGAGCGCGAACACCGGGGAGCTGTTTTTT. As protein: CASSYRKSANTGELFF. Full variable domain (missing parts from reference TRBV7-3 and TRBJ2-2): GAGVSQTPSNKVTEKGKYVELRCDPISGHTALYWYRQSLGQGPEFLIYFQGTGAADDSGLPNDRFFAVRPEGSVSTLKIQRTERGDSAVYLCASSYRKSANTGELFFGEGSRLTVL.

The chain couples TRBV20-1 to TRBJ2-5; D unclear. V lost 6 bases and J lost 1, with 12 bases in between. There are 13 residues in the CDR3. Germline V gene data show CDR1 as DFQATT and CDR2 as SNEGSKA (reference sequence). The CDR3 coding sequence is TGCAGTGCACACCCTGGCAGCCAAGAGACCCAGTACTTC. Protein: CSAHPGSQETQYF.

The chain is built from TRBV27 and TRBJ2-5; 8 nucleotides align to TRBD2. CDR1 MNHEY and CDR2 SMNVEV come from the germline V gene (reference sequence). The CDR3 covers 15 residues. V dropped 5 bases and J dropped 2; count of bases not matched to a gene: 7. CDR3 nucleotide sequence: TGTGCCAGCAGTCTGATAGCGGGACCTCAAGAGACCCAGTACTTC. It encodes CASSLIAGPQETQYF.

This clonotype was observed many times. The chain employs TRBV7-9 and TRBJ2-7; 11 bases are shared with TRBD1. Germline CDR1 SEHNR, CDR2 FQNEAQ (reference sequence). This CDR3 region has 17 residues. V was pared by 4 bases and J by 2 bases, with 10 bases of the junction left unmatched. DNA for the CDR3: TGTGCCAGCAGCTCCCGGACAGGGGGCATTACTACCTACGAGCAGTACTTC. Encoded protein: CASSSRTGGITTYEQYF.

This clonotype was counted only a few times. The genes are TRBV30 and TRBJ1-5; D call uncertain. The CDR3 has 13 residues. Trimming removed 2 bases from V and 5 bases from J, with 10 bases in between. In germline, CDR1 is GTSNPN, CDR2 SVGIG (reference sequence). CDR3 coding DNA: TGTGCCTGGAGTCGGGGAAGGGATCAGCCCCAGCATTTT. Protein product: CAWSRGRDQPQHF.

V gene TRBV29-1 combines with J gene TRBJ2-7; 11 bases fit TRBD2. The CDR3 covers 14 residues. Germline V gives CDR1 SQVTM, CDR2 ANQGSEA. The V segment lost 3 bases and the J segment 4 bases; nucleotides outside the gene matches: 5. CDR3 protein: CSVELAGGTYEQYF. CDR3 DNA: TGCAGCGTTGAGTTAGCGGGAGGGACGTACGAGCAGTACTTC.

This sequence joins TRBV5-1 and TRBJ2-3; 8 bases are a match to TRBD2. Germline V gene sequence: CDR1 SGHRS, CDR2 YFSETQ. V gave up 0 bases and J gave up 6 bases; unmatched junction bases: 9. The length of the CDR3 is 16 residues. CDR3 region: CASSLAYSGSMDTQYF. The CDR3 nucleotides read TGCGCCAGCAGCTTGGCCTACAGCGGGAGTATGGATACGCAGTATTTT.

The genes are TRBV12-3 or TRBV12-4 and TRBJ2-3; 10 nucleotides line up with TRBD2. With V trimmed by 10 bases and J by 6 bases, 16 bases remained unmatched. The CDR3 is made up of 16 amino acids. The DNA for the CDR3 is TGTGCCACCGACCCCCATGGACTAGCGGACAGCGATACGCAGTATTTT. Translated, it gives CATDPHGLADSDTQYF.

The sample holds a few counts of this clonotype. The CDR3 region is CANQRGERQETQYF. CDR3 coding DNA: TGCGCCAACCAAAGGGGGGAGAGACAAGAGACCCAGTACTTC. The J gene is TRBJ2-5, the V gene TRBV4-3; D could derive from TRBD1 or TRBD2 (6 bases each). This CDR3 comprises 14 residues. Germline V gives CDR1 LGHNA, CDR2 YSLEER. Trimming removed 10 bases at V and 2 bases at J, with 17 bases between.